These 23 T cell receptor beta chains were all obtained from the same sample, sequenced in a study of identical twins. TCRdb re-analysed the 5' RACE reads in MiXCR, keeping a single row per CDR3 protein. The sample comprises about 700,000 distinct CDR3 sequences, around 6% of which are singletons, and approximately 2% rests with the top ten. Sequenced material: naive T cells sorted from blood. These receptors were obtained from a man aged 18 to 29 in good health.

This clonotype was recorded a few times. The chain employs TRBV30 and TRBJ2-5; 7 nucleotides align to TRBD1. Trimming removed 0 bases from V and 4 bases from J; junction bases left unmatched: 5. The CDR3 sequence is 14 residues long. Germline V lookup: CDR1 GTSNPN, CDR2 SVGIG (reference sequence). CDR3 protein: CAWSVRAGGETQYF. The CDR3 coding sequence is TGTGCCTGGAGTGTACGGGCAGGGGGAGAGACCCAGTACTTC.

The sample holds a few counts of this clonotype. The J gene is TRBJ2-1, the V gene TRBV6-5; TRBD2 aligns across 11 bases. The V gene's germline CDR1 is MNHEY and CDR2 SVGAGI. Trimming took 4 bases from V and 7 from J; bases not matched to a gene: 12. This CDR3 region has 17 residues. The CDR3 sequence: CASSSPPGTSGQNEQFF. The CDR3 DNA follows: TGTGCCAGCAGTTCCCCCCCCGGGACTAGCGGTCAGAATGAGCAGTTCTTC.

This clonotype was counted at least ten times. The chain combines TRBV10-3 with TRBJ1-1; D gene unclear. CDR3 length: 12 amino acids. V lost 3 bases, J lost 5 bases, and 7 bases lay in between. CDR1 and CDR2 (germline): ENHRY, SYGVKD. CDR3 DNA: TGTGCCATCAGTGACGAAAAGACTGAAGCTTTCTTT. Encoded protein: CAISDEKTEAFF.

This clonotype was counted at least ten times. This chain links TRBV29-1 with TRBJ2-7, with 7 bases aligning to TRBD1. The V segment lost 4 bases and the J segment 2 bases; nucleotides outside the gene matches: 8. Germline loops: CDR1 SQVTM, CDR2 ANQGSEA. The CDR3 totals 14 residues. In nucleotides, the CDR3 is TGCAGCGTTGCTGTAAGGACAGGAGCCTACGAGCAGTACTTC. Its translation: CSVAVRTGAYEQYF.

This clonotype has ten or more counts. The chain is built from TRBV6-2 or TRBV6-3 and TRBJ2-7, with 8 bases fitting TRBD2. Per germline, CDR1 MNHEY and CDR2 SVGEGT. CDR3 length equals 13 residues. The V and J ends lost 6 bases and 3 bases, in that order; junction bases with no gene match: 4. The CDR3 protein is CASRAGARYEQYF. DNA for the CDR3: TGTGCCAGCAGAGCGGGAGCGCGCTACGAGCAGTACTTC.

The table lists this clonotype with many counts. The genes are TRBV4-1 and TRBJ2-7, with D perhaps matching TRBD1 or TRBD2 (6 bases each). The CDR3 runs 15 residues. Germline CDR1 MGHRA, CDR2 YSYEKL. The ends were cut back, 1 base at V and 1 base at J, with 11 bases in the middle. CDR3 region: CASSQGQAGSYEQYV. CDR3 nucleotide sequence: TGCGCCAGCAGCCAAGGACAGGCGGGATCCTACGAGCAGTACGTC.

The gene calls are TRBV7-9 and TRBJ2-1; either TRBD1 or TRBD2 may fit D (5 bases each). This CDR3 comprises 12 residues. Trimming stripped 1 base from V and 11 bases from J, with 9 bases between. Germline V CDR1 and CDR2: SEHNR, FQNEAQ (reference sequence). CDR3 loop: CASSLEGPQQFF. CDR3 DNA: TGTGCCAGCAGCTTAGAGGGACCCCAGCAGTTCTTC.

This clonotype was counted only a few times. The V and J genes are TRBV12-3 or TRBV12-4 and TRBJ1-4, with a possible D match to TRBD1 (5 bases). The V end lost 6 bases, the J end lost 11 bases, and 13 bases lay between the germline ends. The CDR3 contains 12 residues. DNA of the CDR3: TGTGCCAGCAGGGCCGGGGGGGGGAAACTGTTTTTT. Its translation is CASRAGGGKLFF.

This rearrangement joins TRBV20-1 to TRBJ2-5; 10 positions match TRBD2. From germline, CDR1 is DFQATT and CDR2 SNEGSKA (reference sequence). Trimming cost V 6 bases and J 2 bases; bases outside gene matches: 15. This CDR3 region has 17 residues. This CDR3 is CSALLAGVPSGQETQYF. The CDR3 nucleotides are TGCAGTGCCTTGCTAGCGGGAGTACCCAGTGGGCAAGAGACCCAGTACTTC.

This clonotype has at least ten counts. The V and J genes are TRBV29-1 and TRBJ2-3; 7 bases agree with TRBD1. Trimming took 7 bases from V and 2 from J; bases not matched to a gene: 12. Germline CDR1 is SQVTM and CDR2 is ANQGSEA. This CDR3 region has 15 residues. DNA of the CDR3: TGCAGCGCCGACGGGGCAGGGGGAAACACAGATACGCAGTATTTT. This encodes CSADGAGGNTDTQYF.

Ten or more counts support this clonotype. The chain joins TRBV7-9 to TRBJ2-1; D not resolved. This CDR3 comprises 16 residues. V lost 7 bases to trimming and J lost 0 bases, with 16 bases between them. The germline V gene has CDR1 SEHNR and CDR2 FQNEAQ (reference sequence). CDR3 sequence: CASNRLDARSYNEQFF. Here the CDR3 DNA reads TGTGCCAGCAACAGACTGGACGCCCGCTCCTACAATGAGCAGTTCTTC.

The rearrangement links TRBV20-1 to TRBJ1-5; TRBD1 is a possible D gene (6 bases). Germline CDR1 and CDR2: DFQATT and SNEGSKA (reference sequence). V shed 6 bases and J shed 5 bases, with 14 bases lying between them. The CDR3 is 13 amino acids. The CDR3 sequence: CSAAGGRDQPQHF. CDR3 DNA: TGCAGTGCCGCCGGGGGGCGGGATCAGCCCCAGCATTTT.

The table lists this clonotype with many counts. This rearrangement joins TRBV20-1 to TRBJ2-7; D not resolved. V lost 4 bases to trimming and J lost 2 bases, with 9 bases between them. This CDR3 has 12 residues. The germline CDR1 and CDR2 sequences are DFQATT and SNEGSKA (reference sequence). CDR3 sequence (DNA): TGCAGTGCTACCACACATACCTACGAGCAGTACTTC. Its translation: CSATTHTYEQYF.

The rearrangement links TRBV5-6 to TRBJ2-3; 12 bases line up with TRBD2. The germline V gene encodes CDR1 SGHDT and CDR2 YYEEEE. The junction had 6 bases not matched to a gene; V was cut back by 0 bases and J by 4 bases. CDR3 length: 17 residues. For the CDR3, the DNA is TGTGCCAGCAGCTTGGTGGCTAGCGGGAGGGCCTCAGATACGCAGTATTTT. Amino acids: CASSLVASGRASDTQYF.

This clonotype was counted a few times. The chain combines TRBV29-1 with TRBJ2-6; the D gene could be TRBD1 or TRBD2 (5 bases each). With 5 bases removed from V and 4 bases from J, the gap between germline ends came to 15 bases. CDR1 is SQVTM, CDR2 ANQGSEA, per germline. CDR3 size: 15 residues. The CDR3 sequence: CSVYGPGLGANVLTF. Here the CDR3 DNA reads TGCAGCGTTTACGGGCCGGGGCTCGGGGCCAACGTCCTGACTTTC.

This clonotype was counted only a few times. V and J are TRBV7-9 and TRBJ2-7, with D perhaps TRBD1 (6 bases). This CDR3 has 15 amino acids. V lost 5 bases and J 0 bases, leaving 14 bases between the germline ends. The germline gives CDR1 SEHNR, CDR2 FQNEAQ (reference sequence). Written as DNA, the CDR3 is TGTGCCAGCAGCCGGAGAGAACAGGGCTCCTACGAGCAGTACTTC. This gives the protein CASSRREQGSYEQYF.

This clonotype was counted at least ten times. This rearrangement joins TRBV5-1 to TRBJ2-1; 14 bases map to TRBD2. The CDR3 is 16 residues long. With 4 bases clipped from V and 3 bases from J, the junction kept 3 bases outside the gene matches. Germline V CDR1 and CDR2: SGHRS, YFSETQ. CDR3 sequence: CASSGGTSGGYNEQFF. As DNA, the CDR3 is TGCGCCAGCAGCGGCGGGACTAGCGGGGGCTACAATGAGCAGTTCTTC.

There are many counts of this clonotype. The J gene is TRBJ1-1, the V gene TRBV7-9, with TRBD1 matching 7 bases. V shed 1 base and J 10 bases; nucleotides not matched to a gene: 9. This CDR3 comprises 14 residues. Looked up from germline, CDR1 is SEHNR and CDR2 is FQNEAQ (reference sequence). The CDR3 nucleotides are TGTGCCAGCAGCTTAGGGACAGGCGACCACGTAGCTTTCTTT. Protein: CASSLGTGDHVAFF. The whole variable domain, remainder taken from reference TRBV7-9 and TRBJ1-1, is DTGVSQNPRHKITKRGQNVTFRCDPISEHNRLYWYRQTLGQGPEFLTYFQNEAQLEKSRLLSDRFSAERPKGSFSTLEIQRTEQGDSAMYLCASSLGTGDHVAFFGQGTRLTVV.

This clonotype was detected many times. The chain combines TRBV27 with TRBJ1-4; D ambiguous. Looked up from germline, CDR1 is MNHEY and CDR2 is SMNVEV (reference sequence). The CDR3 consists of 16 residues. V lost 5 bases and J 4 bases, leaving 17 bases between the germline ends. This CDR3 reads CASSLRRDRVNEKLFF. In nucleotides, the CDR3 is TGTGCCAGCAGTCTCCGACGGGATCGGGTTAATGAAAAACTGTTTTTT.

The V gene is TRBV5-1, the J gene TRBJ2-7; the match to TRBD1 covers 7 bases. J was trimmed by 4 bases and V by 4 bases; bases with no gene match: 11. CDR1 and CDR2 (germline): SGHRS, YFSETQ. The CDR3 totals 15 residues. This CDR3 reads CASSLRQGDLYEQYF. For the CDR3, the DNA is TGCGCCAGCAGCCTCCGACAGGGCGATCTGTACGAGCAGTACTTC.

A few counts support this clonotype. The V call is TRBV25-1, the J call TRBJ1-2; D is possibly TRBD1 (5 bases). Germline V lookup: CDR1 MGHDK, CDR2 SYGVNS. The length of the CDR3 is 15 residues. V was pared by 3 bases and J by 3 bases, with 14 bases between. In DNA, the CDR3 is TGTGCCAGCAGTGATAGGGGCTCGGGGGACTATGGCTACACCTTC. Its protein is CASSDRGSGDYGYTF.

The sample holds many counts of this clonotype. CDR3 sequence (DNA): TGCAGCGTGGGTGGACAGGGGGCCTCCTACGAGCAGTACTTC. Its protein is CSVGGQGASYEQYF. The gene calls are TRBV29-1 and TRBJ2-7; 11 positions match TRBD1. Losses at the gene ends were 6 bases for V and 0 bases for J; bases not matched to a gene: 4. Looked up from germline, CDR1 is SQVTM and CDR2 is ANQGSEA. There are 14 residues in the CDR3.

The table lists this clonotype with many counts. CDR3 bases: TGCAGCGCTCTGGCCCGACTGGTAGAGACCCAGTACTTC. This translates into CSALARLVETQYF. The V and J genes are TRBV29-1 and TRBJ2-5; D is ambiguous. V gave up 7 bases and J gave up 4 bases, with 16 bases separating them. The length of the CDR3 is 13 residues. Germline CDR1 is SQVTM and CDR2 is ANQGSEA.